The 28 T cell receptor beta chains presented below share a single source sample, sequenced in a study of T-cell memory formation after mild COVID-19. A single record per CDR3 protein comes from TCRdb applying MiXCR to the 5' RACE reads. The sample has 180,000 or so distinct CDR3 sequences; approximately 16% are singletons. The material sequenced was PBMCs or a T cell subset sorted from them (not recorded which). The receptor set was obtained from an adult woman who had mild COVID-19 (a few samples of this study predate the infection). Cell type and time point are not known.

This chain links TRBV27 with TRBJ1-4; 7 bases are a match to TRBD1. Unmatched junction bases numbered 2, after V lost 3 bases and J lost 10 bases. The CDR3 runs to 12 residues. Germline V lookup: CDR1 MNHEY, CDR2 SMNVEV (reference sequence). CDR3 sequence: CASSFRGGKLFF. CDR3 bases: TGTGCCAGCAGTTTCAGGGGGGGAAAACTGTTTTTT.

Only a few counts were recorded for this clonotype. V and J are TRBV11-2 and TRBJ2-3; D might be TRBD1 (5 bases). Trimming took 2 bases from V and 5 from J, leaving 14 bases between them. This CDR3 region has 15 residues. CDR1 is SGHAT and CDR2 is FQNNGV in the germline V gene. This CDR3 is CASSLRWQGVDTQYF. In DNA form, the CDR3 reads TGTGCCAGCAGCTTAAGATGGCAAGGGGTAGATACGCAGTATTTT.

The sample holds a few counts of this clonotype. The chain uses TRBV4-3 and TRBJ2-2; TRBD2 aligns across 9 bases. V lost 3 bases to trimming and J lost 2 bases; unmatched junction nucleotides: 16. The CDR3 is made up of 20 amino acids. Germline V gene data show CDR1 as LGHNA and CDR2 as YSLEER. The CDR3 nucleotides read TGCGCCAGCAGCCAGGATCGGCTAGCGGGGAACCCACTCAACACCGGGGAGCTGTTTTTT. As protein: CASSQDRLAGNPLNTGELFF.

The rearrangement links TRBV7-7 to TRBJ2-2; 8 bases are a match to TRBD1. This CDR3 contains 15 residues. V was clipped by 0 bases and J by 7 bases; unmatched bases: 4. Germline CDR1 SSHAT, CDR2 FNYEAQ (reference sequence). The CDR3 bases are TGTGCCAGCAGCTTAGCACAGGGGGTCGTCGGGGAGCTGTTTTTT. Its translation is CASSLAQGVVGELFF.

This clonotype was counted ten times or more. The chain employs TRBV24-1 and TRBJ2-3; 9 bases agree with TRBD1. The CDR3 totals 15 residues. V gave up 3 bases and J gave up 6 bases; unmatched junction bases: 6. Looked up from germline, CDR1 is KGHDR and CDR2 is SFDVKD. CDR3: CATSDAGTGWDTQYF. In DNA, the CDR3 is TGTGCCACCAGTGATGCCGGGACAGGGTGGGATACGCAGTATTTT.

The table lists this clonotype with many counts. The J gene is TRBJ2-1, the V gene TRBV23-1, with D uncertain. TRBV23-1 is recorded as an ORF, its role being uncertain. Deletions cut 0 bases from V and 4 bases from J, with 1 base between. The CDR3 runs 12 residues. The CDR3 is CASSQSYNEQFF. CDR3 DNA sequence: TGCGCCAGCAGTCAATCATACAATGAGCAGTTCTTC.

The chain has TRBV6-2 or TRBV6-3 and TRBJ2-1, with TRBD2 matching over 11 bases. In germline, CDR1 is MNHEY, CDR2 SVGEGT. The CDR3 spans 18 residues. Losses at the gene ends were 3 bases for V and 5 bases for J; bases not matched to a gene: 12. CDR3 protein: CASSYPAPLAGDDNEQFF. In DNA form, the CDR3 reads TGTGCCAGCAGTTATCCCGCCCCACTAGCGGGGGACGACAATGAGCAGTTCTTC.

This chain joins TRBV7-2 and TRBJ2-2; D call uncertain. Germline CDR1 is SGHTA and CDR2 is FQGNSA. Trimming stripped 5 bases from V and 7 bases from J, with 8 bases between. The CDR3 runs 12 residues. CDR3 nucleotides: TGTGCCAGCAGCCTTCGGATCGGGGAGCTGTTTTTT. Protein product: CASSLRIGELFF.

The chain links TRBV5-1 to TRBJ2-7, with TRBD1 matching over 8 bases. Trimming at V came to 4 bases and at J to 4 bases, leaving 16 bases not matched to a gene. CDR1 and CDR2 from the germline V gene are SGHRS and YFSETQ. This CDR3 has 17 amino acids. The CDR3 is CASSMQGATTGIYEQYF. CDR3 nucleotides: TGCGCCAGCAGCATGCAGGGGGCTACAACGGGGATATACGAGCAGTACTTC.

This clonotype showed up just a few times. This chain uses TRBV15 with TRBJ2-3; TRBD1 matches 8 bases. Germline V gene data show CDR1 as LNHNV and CDR2 as YYDKDF (reference sequence). The CDR3 has 13 residues. Germline trimming cut 9 bases from V and 2 bases from J; bases unmatched to any gene: 4. The CDR3 loop is CATDRGYTDTQYF. Here the CDR3 DNA reads TGTGCCACTGACAGGGGCTACACAGATACGCAGTATTTT.

The chain is built from TRBV5-1 and TRBJ2-3; D is undetermined. Germline V gives CDR1 SGHRS, CDR2 YFSETQ. The CDR3 loop spans 16 amino acids. V dropped 4 bases and J dropped 2 bases, with 17 bases sitting between them. CDR3 DNA: TGCGCCAGCAGCATACGACCACCAGACACCACAGATACGCAGTATTTT. Protein product: CASSIRPPDTTDTQYF. The complete variable domain, with remaining parts taken from reference TRBV5-1 and TRBJ2-3, reads KAGVTQTPRYLIKTRGQQVTLSCSPISGHRSVSWYQQTPGQGLQFLFEYFSETQRNKGNFPGRFSGRQFSNSRSEMNVSTLELGDSALYLCASSIRPPDTTDTQYFGPGTRLTVL.

This clonotype was observed a few times. The CDR3 loop reads CASTESPPRNEQYF. As DNA, the CDR3 is TGTGCCAGCACCGAGTCCCCCCCGAGGAACGAGCAGTACTTC. The rearrangement joins TRBV6-2 or TRBV6-3 to TRBJ2-7, with D unclear. CDR1 and CDR2 (germline): MNHEY, SVGEGT. V lost 7 bases and J lost 5, with 18 bases in between. The length of the CDR3 is 14 residues.

There are a few counts of this clonotype. This chain links TRBV7-2 with TRBJ2-1; 8 bases are shared with TRBD2. The length of the CDR3 is 14 residues. Germline loops: CDR1 SGHTA, CDR2 FQGNSA. V gave up 5 bases and J gave up 9 bases; unmatched junction bases: 9. The CDR3 here is CASSVGGAWGEQFF. Written as DNA, the CDR3 is TGTGCCAGCAGCGTCGGGGGGGCCTGGGGTGAGCAGTTCTTC. Full variable domain (outside the CDR3, taken from reference TRBV7-2 and TRBJ2-1): GAGVSQSPSNKVTEKGKDVELRCDPISGHTALYWYRQSLGQGLEFLIYFQGNSAPDKSGLPSDRFSAERTGGSVSTLTIQRTQQEDSAVYLCASSVGGAWGEQFFGPGTRLTVL.

The CDR3 sequence is CASSKTGTETYEQYF. The CDR3 bases are TGCGCCAGCAGCAAGACCGGGACAGAGACCTACGAGCAGTACTTC. The chain joins TRBV5-1 to TRBJ2-7, with 7 bases that match TRBD1. CDR1 is SGHRS and CDR2 is YFSETQ in the germline V gene. This CDR3 comprises 15 residues. V lost 4 bases to trimming and J lost 2 bases; unmatched junction nucleotides: 9.

This clonotype has a handful of counts. The gene calls are TRBV20-1 and TRBJ2-7, with 8 nucleotides matching TRBD2. CDR1 DFQATT and CDR2 SNEGSKA come from the germline V gene (reference sequence). V was pared by 5 bases and J by 3 bases, with 6 bases of the junction left unmatched. There are 13 residues in the CDR3. The CDR3 spells CSARPGGGYEQYF. CDR3 in DNA: TGCAGTGCTCGCCCCGGGGGGGGCTACGAGCAGTACTTC.

This chain connects TRBV5-4 to TRBJ2-3; 10 nucleotides align to TRBD1. The CDR3 spans 14 residues. Trimming took 4 bases from V and 3 from J; bases not matched to a gene: 2. Germline CDR1 is SGHNT and CDR2 is YYREEE (reference sequence). The chain's CDR3 is CASSRGQGTDTQYF. Written as DNA, the CDR3 is TGTGCCAGCAGCCGGGGACAGGGGACAGATACGCAGTATTTT. The full variable domain, with the rest looked up from reference TRBV5-4 and TRBJ2-3, is ETGVTQSPTHLIKTRGQQVTLRCSSQSGHNTVSWYQQALGQGPQFIFQYYREEENGRGNFPPRFSGLQFPNYSSELNVNALELDDSALYLCASSRGQGTDTQYFGPGTRLTVL.

The chain joins TRBV15 to TRBJ1-1; TRBD1 aligns across 8 bases. This CDR3 has 17 residues. The germline V gene has CDR1 LNHNV and CDR2 YYDKDF (reference sequence). The ends lost 5 bases at V and 3 bases at J; junction bases unmatched: 14. The CDR3 spells CATSATRPRDRHTEAFF. CDR3 bases: TGTGCCACCAGCGCTACAAGACCCCGGGACAGGCACACTGAAGCTTTCTTT.

The chain couples TRBV4-1 to TRBJ1-1; unclear D gene. Deletions cut 2 bases from V and 5 bases from J, with 12 bases between. The germline V gene has CDR1 MGHRA and CDR2 YSYEKL. The CDR3 runs to 14 residues. CDR3 in DNA: TGCGCCAGCAGCCAACCTGGACGTCGGACTGAAGCTTTCTTT. This sequence encodes CASSQPGRRTEAFF.

The chain links TRBV20-1 to TRBJ2-3; TRBD2 matches at 12 bases. CDR3 size: 15 residues. Trimming removed 1 base from V and 14 bases from J; junction bases left unmatched: 13. CDR1 and CDR2 (germline): DFQATT, SNEGSKA (reference sequence). The CDR3 bases are TGCAGTGCTAGAGTCCCGCCTGGACTAGCGGGGAAAGGGTATTTT. This gives the protein CSARVPPGLAGKGYF.

This clonotype turned up a few times. The rearrangement links TRBV24-1 to TRBJ1-2; D remains ambiguous. The CDR3 is made up of 13 amino acids. CDR1 and CDR2 from the germline V gene are KGHDR and SFDVKD. Trimming took off 1 base at V and 8 bases at J, with 10 bases between the two ends. The CDR3 sequence: CATSDFGLEGYTF. Here the CDR3 DNA reads TGTGCCACCAGTGATTTCGGGTTGGAAGGCTACACCTTC.

The genes are TRBV5-1 and TRBJ2-3; weak D call: TRBD1 (6 bases). CDR1 is SGHRS and CDR2 is YFSETQ in the germline V gene. CDR3 length: 13 amino acids. V was clipped by 4 bases and J by 5 bases, with 11 bases between them. CDR3 DNA: TGCGCCAGCAGCGCAGCAGGGGAAGATACGCAGTATTTT. Translated, it gives CASSAAGEDTQYF.

This clonotype showed up many times. The rearrangement joins TRBV7-2 to TRBJ2-1, with D uncertain. CDR3 length: 15 amino acids. V gave up 5 bases and J gave up 2 bases, with 13 bases separating them. Germline assignment: CDR1 SGHTA and CDR2 FQGNSA. CDR3: CASSPRWATYNEQFF. CDR3 in DNA: TGTGCCAGCAGCCCCAGGTGGGCTACCTACAATGAGCAGTTCTTC.

The chain employs TRBV12-3 or TRBV12-4 and TRBJ1-1; 7 bases map to TRBD1. The CDR3 runs to 15 residues. Losses at the gene ends were 5 bases for V and 2 bases for J; bases not matched to a gene: 8. CDR3: CASSPRTGTNTEAFF. The CDR3 bases are TGTGCCAGCAGTCCCCGGACAGGCACCAACACTGAAGCTTTCTTT.

This clonotype was counted only a few times. This chain uses TRBV9 with TRBJ2-2; D could derive from TRBD1 or TRBD2 (7 bases each). V lost 3 bases, J lost 2 bases, and 14 bases lay in between. The CDR3 sequence is 16 residues long. Germline loops: CDR1 SGDLS, CDR2 YYNGEE. This CDR3 reads CASSANRGLNTGELFF. CDR3 bases: TGTGCCAGCAGCGCCAACAGGGGACTAAACACCGGGGAGCTGTTTTTT.

Here the CDR3 DNA reads TGTGCCAGCAGACTTAGGGGCACAGATACGCAGTATTTT. Residues: CASRLRGTDTQYF. The gene calls are TRBV12-3 or TRBV12-4 and TRBJ2-3, with D uncertain. V lost 6 bases to trimming and J lost 1 base, with 8 bases between them. The CDR3 sequence is 13 residues long.

This rearrangement joins TRBV5-1 to TRBJ2-1, with D maybe TRBD2 (5 bases). V shed 0 bases and J shed 7 bases, with 11 bases lying between them. Germline CDR1 reads SGHRS; CDR2 reads YFSETQ. CDR3 length: 14 amino acids. CDR3 DNA sequence: TGCGCCAGCAGCTTGGGCCGTGGCGGGAATGAGCAGTTCTTC. Its translation: CASSLGRGGNEQFF.

The chain uses TRBV5-5 and TRBJ2-3; the D is unclear. Trimming took 3 bases from V and 2 from J, leaving 7 bases between them. Germline V lookup: CDR1 SGHKS, CDR2 YYEKEE (reference sequence). This CDR3 is 13 amino acids long. The CDR3 spells CASSWDITDTQYF. The CDR3 DNA reads as TGTGCCAGCAGCTGGGATATCACAGATACGCAGTATTTT. The full variable domain, completed using reference TRBV5-5 and TRBJ2-3, is DAGVTQSPTHLIKTRGQQVTLRCSPISGHKSVSWYQQVLGQGPQFIFQYYEKEERGRGNFPDRFSARQFPNYSSELNVNALLLGDSALYLCASSWDITDTQYFGPGTRLTVL.

The rearrangement links TRBV29-1 to TRBJ2-1; the match to TRBD2 covers 14 bases. Germline-derived CDR1 and CDR2 are SQVTM and ANQGSEA. The CDR3 has 17 amino acids. V lost 4 bases to trimming and J lost 4 bases; unmatched junction nucleotides: 9. Written as DNA, the CDR3 is TGCAGCGTTGCGGGGACTAGCGGGAGCATGGGGTACAATGAGCAGTTCTTC. It translates to CSVAGTSGSMGYNEQFF.